Shown below are 30 T cell receptor beta chains from a single sample sequenced in a study of T cells in Graves' hyperthyroidism and ophthalmopathy. RNA transcripts served as the template for amplifying TCR beta CDR3 regions. RT-PCR in the first round (using the HTBI primer set) targeted the TCR CDR3. TCRdb re-analysed the multiplex PCR reads in MiXCR, keeping a single row per CDR3 protein. The table has under 350,000 distinct CDR3 sequences, 20% to 25% seen once. Sequencing was done on a sample of blood. The receptors stem from a woman between 45 and 60 years old with Graves' hyperthyroidism.

This clonotype showed up many times. The chain employs TRBV30 and TRBJ1-5; D is uncertain. V shed 0 bases and J shed 4 bases, with 10 bases lying between them. CDR1 is GTSNPN and CDR2 is SVGIG in the germline V gene (reference sequence). This CDR3 has 14 amino acids. The CDR3 nucleotides read TGTGCCTGGAGTGTTGCCAGGTCTAATCAGCCCCAGCATTTT. As protein: CAWSVARSNQPQHF.

This clonotype was seen more than once but under ten times. The rearrangement links TRBV19 to TRBJ1-5; D might be TRBD1 (6 bases). From germline, CDR1 is LNHDA and CDR2 SQIVND (reference sequence). Trimming left V 0 bases short and J 7 bases short, with 16 bases between. This CDR3 has 16 residues. CDR3 nucleotide sequence: TGTGCCAGTAGTATAGAGCCAAACAGGGCTGGACAGCCCCAGCATTTT. Amino acids: CASSIEPNRAGQPQHF.

The V and J genes are TRBV20-1 and TRBJ1-2; the D gene is possibly TRBD1 (5 bases). The CDR3 contains 13 residues. Germline V gives CDR1 DFQATT, CDR2 SNEGSKA (reference sequence). V lost 5 bases and J 5 bases, leaving 15 bases between the germline ends. CDR3 sequence (DNA): TGCAGTGCTCCCCCCGGAGGGGAGTATGGCTACACCTTC. It translates to CSAPPGGEYGYTF.

The chain employs TRBV20-1 and TRBJ1-6, with 8 bases matching TRBD1. Trimming at V came to 4 bases and at J to 1 base, leaving 3 bases not matched to a gene. The CDR3 is made up of 15 amino acids. The germline V gene has CDR1 DFQATT and CDR2 SNEGSKA (reference sequence). The CDR3 sequence: CSAKGQGSYNSPLHF. CDR3 nucleotide sequence: TGCAGTGCTAAAGGACAGGGATCCTATAATTCACCCCTCCACTTT.

This clonotype was recorded many times. V usage is TRBV30 and J usage is TRBJ2-5; 7 bases align to TRBD1. V dropped 3 bases and J dropped 5; count of bases not matched to a gene: 15. Germline V lookup: CDR1 GTSNPN, CDR2 SVGIG (reference sequence). The CDR3 covers 16 residues. In DNA form, the CDR3 reads TGTGCCTGGAGAGATCTACTCGGGTCAGGGGGTGAGACCCAGTACTTC. Its protein product is CAWRDLLGSGGETQYF.

This sequence joins TRBV6-1 and TRBJ2-2; 8 bases match TRBD1. V trimming: 6 bases; J trimming: 4 bases; junction bases outside the gene matches: 7. CDR1 and CDR2 from the germline V gene are MNHNS and SASEGT. This CDR3 has 15 amino acids. CDR3: CASSEQGEVTGELFF. CDR3 sequence (DNA): TGTGCCAGCAGCGAACAGGGGGAAGTCACCGGGGAGCTGTTTTTT.

This clonotype has at least ten counts. The chain has TRBV30 and TRBJ1-1; D ambiguous. The germline gives CDR1 GTSNPN, CDR2 SVGIG (reference sequence). This CDR3 comprises 13 residues. Between the trimmed V and J ends, which lost 7 bases and 6 bases, there was a span of 18 bases. The CDR3 loop reads CAFSRGYRAEAFF. The CDR3 DNA reads TGTGCCTTTTCCCGAGGGTATCGGGCTGAAGCTTTCTTT.

J is TRBJ2-3 and V is TRBV20-1, with 8 positions matching TRBD2. Germline assignment: CDR1 DFQATT and CDR2 SNEGSKA (reference sequence). The CDR3 is 13 residues long. Germline trimming cut 3 bases from V and 3 bases from J; bases unmatched to any gene: 2. This CDR3 reads CSARGLVTDTQYF. CDR3 DNA: TGCAGTGCTAGGGGACTAGTGACAGATACGCAGTATTTT.

The sample holds one count of this clonotype. The genes are TRBV4-1 and TRBJ2-5; 7 positions match TRBD1. CDR1 is MGHRA and CDR2 is YSYEKL in the germline V gene. V lost 3 bases to trimming and J lost 4 bases; unmatched junction nucleotides: 11. The CDR3 spans 16 residues. DNA of the CDR3: TGCGCCAGCAGCCACCGACAGGGACCCCAGGGAGAGACCCAGTACTTC. It translates to CASSHRQGPQGETQYF.

Concerning this clonotype itself: Given a much more abundant clone one base away, this may be a read error. The chain joins TRBV6-2 or TRBV6-3 to TRBJ2-7; 8 nucleotides match TRBD2. The V gene's germline CDR1 is MNHEY and CDR2 SVGEGT. J lost 6 bases, V lost 8 bases, and 9 bases had no gene match. The CDR3 runs to 13 residues. The DNA for the CDR3 is TGTGCCAGCCGTGAGAGCGGGGGTGGCGAGCAGTACTTC. It codes for CASRESGGGEQYF.

The CDR3 spells CATSRASGGTGRAIQYF. The CDR3 DNA reads as TGTGCCACCAGCAGAGCTAGCGGGGGCACAGGACGAGCCATTCAGTACTTC. The J gene is TRBJ2-4, the V gene TRBV15, with TRBD2 matching 10 bases. Germline V gene lookup returns CDR1 LNHNV and CDR2 YYDKDF (reference sequence). V trimming: 1 base; J trimming: 9 bases; junction bases outside the gene matches: 12. The CDR3 is 17 residues long. The full variable domain, completed using reference TRBV15 and TRBJ2-4, is DAMVIQNPRYQVTQFGKPVTLSCSQTLNHNVMYWYQQKSSQAPKLLFHYYDKDFNNEADTPDNFQSRRPNTSFCFLDIRSPGLGDTAMYLCATSRASGGTGRAIQYFGAGTRLSVL.

This clonotype has a count of ten or more. The rearrangement joins TRBV5-5 to TRBJ2-7; the match to TRBD1 covers 10 bases. The CDR3 contains 15 residues. Germline CDR1 SGHKS, CDR2 YYEKEE (reference sequence). V lost 4 bases to trimming and J lost 6 bases; unmatched junction nucleotides: 10. CDR3 residues: CASSMSGTGAGEQYF. CDR3 bases: TGTGCCAGCAGCATGTCCGGGACAGGGGCCGGCGAGCAGTACTTC. Supplemented by reference TRBV5-5 and TRBJ2-7, the full variable domain reads DAGVTQSPTHLIKTRGQQVTLRCSPISGHKSVSWYQQVLGQGPQFIFQYYEKEERGRGNFPDRFSARQFPNYSSELNVNALLLGDSALYLCASSMSGTGAGEQYFGPGTRLTVT.

This clonotype was detected only a few times. The chain uses TRBV7-3 and TRBJ2-1, with 7 bases that match TRBD2. Losses at the gene ends were 3 bases for V and 7 bases for J; bases not matched to a gene: 12. The CDR3 contains 16 residues. Looked up from germline, CDR1 is SGHTA and CDR2 is FQGTGA. CDR3 in DNA: TGTGCCAGCAGCTTGCAGAGCGGGGTCGGGTATAATGAGCAGTTCTTC. Its protein is CASSLQSGVGYNEQFF. The variable domain in full, with the rest retrieved from reference TRBV7-3 and TRBJ2-1, is GAGVSQTPSNKVTEKGKYVELRCDPISGHTALYWYRQSLGQGPEFLIYFQGTGAADDSGLPNDRFFAVRPEGSVSTLKIQRTERGDSAVYLCASSLQSGVGYNEQFFGPGTRLTVL.

This clonotype was recorded at least ten times. The V and J genes are TRBV11-3 and TRBJ2-7, with TRBD1 matching over 9 bases. The V and J ends lost 3 bases and 2 bases, in that order; junction bases with no gene match: 5. Germline V gene lookup returns CDR1 SGHNT and CDR2 YENEEA. This CDR3 comprises 15 residues. The CDR3: CASSFIGQGPYEQYF. The CDR3 coding sequence is TGTGCCAGCAGCTTTATCGGACAGGGGCCCTACGAGCAGTACTTC.

This clonotype appeared many times. The J gene is TRBJ2-2, the V gene TRBV30; 7 nucleotides align to TRBD1. Germline assignment: CDR1 GTSNPN and CDR2 SVGIG (reference sequence). There are 16 residues in the CDR3. The V segment lost 0 bases and the J segment 1 base; nucleotides outside the gene matches: 5. The CDR3 protein is CAWSVDRAGNTGELFF. CDR3 nucleotides: TGTGCCTGGAGTGTAGACAGGGCGGGGAACACCGGGGAGCTGTTTTTT.

This clonotype turned up a few times. The rearrangement uses TRBV19 and TRBJ1-1, with a possible D match to TRBD1 (6 bases). The CDR3 consists of 16 residues. CDR1 is LNHDA and CDR2 is SQIVND in the germline V gene (reference sequence). The V end was cut by 5 bases, the J end by 1 base, with 17 bases between. In DNA, the CDR3 is TGTGCCAGTAGTCCCCGGGGGGCCCGGGGGAACACTGAAGCTTTCTTT. As protein: CASSPRGARGNTEAFF.

This clonotype has a count of ten or more. The junction departs from the called germline gene at one end, perhaps through a read error. The V gene is TRBV28, the J gene TRBJ1-2; D may be TRBD1 (6 bases). CDR1 and CDR2 (germline): MDHEN, SYDVKM. The CDR3 is made up of 13 amino acids. The CDR3 DNA follows: TGCGCCAGCAGCTTGGGGGGCGGCTATGGCTACACCTTC. Its protein is CASSLGGGYGYTF.

The V and J genes are TRBV28 and TRBJ1-2; perhaps TRBD1 as D (6 bases). The CDR3 totals 14 residues. From germline, CDR1 is MDHEN and CDR2 SYDVKM. Trimming took off 5 bases at V and 7 bases at J, with 17 bases between the two ends. CDR3 sequence reads: CASSPTGRIIGYTF. In DNA, the CDR3 is TGTGCCAGCAGTCCTACAGGGAGAATTATTGGCTACACCTTC.

This clonotype was found a few times. The chain uses TRBV5-4 and TRBJ2-1, with 12 nucleotides matching TRBD2. Trimming took 4 bases from V and 2 from J; bases not matched to a gene: 10. Germline V gives CDR1 SGHNT, CDR2 YYREEE (reference sequence). The CDR3 has 18 residues. The DNA of the CDR3 is TGTGCCAGCAGCCAGGGGGTTACTAGCGGGAGGCCCTACAATGAGCAGTTCTTC. Translated: CASSQGVTSGRPYNEQFF.

The chain employs TRBV2 and TRBJ1-1; tentatively, D is TRBD1 (5 bases). V was shortened by 3 bases and J by 8 bases, with 13 bases between the two germline ends. In germline, CDR1 is SNHLY, CDR2 FYNNEI. The CDR3 has 13 amino acids. CDR3 sequence: CASSDVRVGEAFF. The CDR3 DNA sequence: TGTGCCAGCAGTGATGTCAGGGTCGGGGAAGCTTTCTTT. The entire variable domain, with the rest obtained from reference TRBV2 and TRBJ1-1, is as follows: EPEVTQTPSHQVTQMGQEVILRCVPISNHLYFYWYRQILGQKVEFLVSFYNNEISEKSEIFDDQFSVERPDGSNFTLKIRSTKLEDSAMYFCASSDVRVGEAFFGQGTRLTVV.

At least ten counts were recorded for this clonotype. The V and J genes are TRBV5-1 and TRBJ2-1, with D perhaps TRBD2 (5 bases). Germline V gene data show CDR1 as SGHRS and CDR2 as YFSETQ. With 0 bases removed from V and 6 bases from J, the gap between germline ends came to 16 bases. The CDR3 runs to 16 residues. CDR3 region: CASSLGVSTRVNEQFF. The CDR3 bases are TGCGCCAGCAGCTTGGGGGTCTCTACGCGGGTCAATGAGCAGTTCTTC.

The CDR3: CASSITGHNEQFF. CDR3 coding DNA: TGTGCCAGTAGTATTACAGGGCACAATGAGCAGTTCTTC. This rearrangement joins TRBV19 to TRBJ2-1, with a possible D match to TRBD1 (6 bases). This CDR3 has 13 residues. V was pared by 3 bases and J by 5 bases, with 8 bases between. Germline V CDR1 and CDR2: LNHDA, SQIVND (reference sequence).

This clonotype was counted at least ten times. This sequence joins TRBV5-1 and TRBJ2-1; D unclear. Per germline, CDR1 SGHRS and CDR2 YFSETQ. The V end was cut by 0 bases, the J end by 4 bases, with 20 bases between. The CDR3 runs 18 residues. The CDR3 DNA follows: TGCGCCAGCAGCTTGGCCATAGAGAGGTGGGCAACTTACAATGAGCAGTTCTTC. Amino acid sequence: CASSLAIERWATYNEQFF.

At least ten counts were recorded for this clonotype. The chain recombines TRBV29-1 with TRBJ2-3; D ambiguous. The ends were cut back, 4 bases at V and 4 bases at J, with 12 bases in the middle. In germline, CDR1 is SQVTM, CDR2 ANQGSEA. CDR3 length equals 13 residues. CDR3 bases: TGCAGCGTTGGGCCCTCCGAGGCAGATACGCAGTATTTT. This sequence encodes CSVGPSEADTQYF.

This clonotype was recorded many times. The chain employs TRBV30 and TRBJ2-5; tentatively, D is TRBD2 (6 bases). Trimming stripped 2 bases from V and 5 bases from J, with 12 bases between. The germline CDR1 and CDR2 sequences are GTSNPN and SVGIG (reference sequence). The CDR3 has 13 amino acids. Here the CDR3 DNA reads TGTGCCTGGAGTAATCAGGCGGGGGAGACCCAGTACTTC. Amino acid sequence: CAWSNQAGETQYF.

The chain is built from TRBV28 and TRBJ2-6; no clear D. The CDR3 length is 14 residues. Germline V lookup: CDR1 MDHEN, CDR2 SYDVKM. Between the trimmed V and J ends, which lost 10 bases and 4 bases, there was a span of 14 bases. The CDR3 protein is CATQTPSGANVLTF. DNA for the CDR3: TGTGCCACCCAAACCCCCTCGGGGGCCAACGTCCTGACTTTC.

J is TRBJ1-1 and V is TRBV12-3 or TRBV12-4; D is unresolved. This CDR3 spans 14 amino acids. The V and J ends lost 8 bases and 2 bases respectively, with 15 bases between them. The DNA for the CDR3 is TGTGCCAGCCGGAAGGGCAACACCAACACTGAAGCTTTCTTT. Protein sequence: CASRKGNTNTEAFF.

This clonotype was recorded many times. The chain employs TRBV28 and TRBJ2-7, with TRBD1 identical over 9 bases. The germline gives CDR1 MDHEN, CDR2 SYDVKM. The ends lost 6 bases at V and 0 bases at J; junction bases unmatched: 0. CDR3 size: 13 residues. CDR3 amino acids: CASRTGGSYEQYF. The CDR3 DNA sequence: TGTGCCAGCAGGACAGGGGGCTCCTACGAGCAGTACTTC. The full variable domain, with the rest looked up from reference TRBV28 and TRBJ2-7, is DVKVTQSSRYLVKRTGEKVFLECVQDMDHENMFWYRQDPGLGLRLIYFSYDVKMKEKGDIPEGYSVSREKKERFSLILESASTNQTSMYLCASRTGGSYEQYFGPGTRLTVT.

The chain has TRBV29-1 and TRBJ2-7; D is unclear. This CDR3 is built from 11 residues. Germline V gene data show CDR1 as SQVTM and CDR2 as ANQGSEA. The germline V and J ends were trimmed by 4 bases and 7 bases, with 11 bases remaining between them. CDR3 DNA sequence: TGCAGCGTTGTGGTATGGTGGGAGCAGTACTTC. Translation: CSVVVWWEQYF.

This clonotype was picked up a small number of times. The V call is TRBV6-1, the J call TRBJ1-5; the D is unclear. The CDR3 is 15 amino acids. V gave up 6 bases and J gave up 2 bases, with 14 bases separating them. The germline CDR1 and CDR2 sequences are MNHNS and SASEGT. The CDR3 DNA sequence: TGTGCCAGCAGGCTAGAAGGGTTGGGCAATCAGCCCCAGCATTTT. This codes for CASRLEGLGNQPQHF.